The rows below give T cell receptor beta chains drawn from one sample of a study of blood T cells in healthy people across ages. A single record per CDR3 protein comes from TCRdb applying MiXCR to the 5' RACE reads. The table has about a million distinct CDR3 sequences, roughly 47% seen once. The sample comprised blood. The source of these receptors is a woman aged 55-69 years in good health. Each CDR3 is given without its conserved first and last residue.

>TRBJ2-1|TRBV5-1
ASSLSLNEQF
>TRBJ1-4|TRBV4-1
ASSDLGHSGEKLF
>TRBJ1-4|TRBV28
ASSTITGTELF
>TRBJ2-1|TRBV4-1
ASSLRGRVVFGNEQF
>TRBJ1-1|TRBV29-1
SVESRGPNGEAF
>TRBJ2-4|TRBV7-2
ASSSSGRIENIQY
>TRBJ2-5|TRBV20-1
SEESLGETQY
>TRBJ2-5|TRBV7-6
ASSLQLAGVKTQY
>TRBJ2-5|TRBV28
ASSLKNQETQY
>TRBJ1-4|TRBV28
ASWDRTNEKLF
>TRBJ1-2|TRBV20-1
SARAVGGSWDIGGGYT
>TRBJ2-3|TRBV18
ASSPLRETYTQY
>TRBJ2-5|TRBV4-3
ASSASTGRQETQY
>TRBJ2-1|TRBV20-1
SARDFGTSGSDEQF
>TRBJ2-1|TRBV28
ASLTRLLWGNEQF
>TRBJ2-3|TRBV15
ATSYSAREADTQY
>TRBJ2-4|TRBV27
ASSPLGSLDEQY
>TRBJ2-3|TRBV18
ASSPGAGGSTDTQY
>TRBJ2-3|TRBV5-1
ASSRGATTDTQY
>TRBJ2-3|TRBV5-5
ASTRNRATSTDTQY
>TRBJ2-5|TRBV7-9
ASSLHASGARSGEQY
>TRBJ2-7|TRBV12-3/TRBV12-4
ASSFISSGDEQY
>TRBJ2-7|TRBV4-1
ASAEIAGSSSYEQY
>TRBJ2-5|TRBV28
ASSLADIRETQY
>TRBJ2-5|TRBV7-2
ASSLQSKGSQY
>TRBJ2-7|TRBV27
ASSRGGVDEQY
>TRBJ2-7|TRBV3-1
ASSLFPGTNYEQY
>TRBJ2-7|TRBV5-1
AGSSQGYEQY
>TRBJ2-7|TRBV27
ASSPREGNPGLAYEQY
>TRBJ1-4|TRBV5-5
ASSYGFNEKLF
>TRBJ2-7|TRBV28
ASSRLAGINYEQY
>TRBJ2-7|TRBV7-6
ASSLGRDVLYEQY
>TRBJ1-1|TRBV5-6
ASSAGQRNTEAF
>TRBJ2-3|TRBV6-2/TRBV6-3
ASSDPGQGSDTQY
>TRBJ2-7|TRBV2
ASSEGGTKEY
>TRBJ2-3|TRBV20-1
SAQLTGGRKDTQY
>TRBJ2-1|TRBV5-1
ASSHPGTEGEQF
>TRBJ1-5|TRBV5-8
ASSLKRQGFGNQPQH
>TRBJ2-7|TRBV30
AWGEFYEQY
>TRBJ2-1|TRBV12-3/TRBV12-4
ASSQRNLASDEQF
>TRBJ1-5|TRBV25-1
ASSDHRGGNQPQH
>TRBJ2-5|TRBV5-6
ASSFGTYQETQY
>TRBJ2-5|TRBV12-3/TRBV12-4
ASSPGLSQETQY
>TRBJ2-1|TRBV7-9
ASSSDHGNEQF
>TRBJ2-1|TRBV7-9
ASSPRTRSNEQF
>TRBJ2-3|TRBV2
ASSEKGTGITDTQY
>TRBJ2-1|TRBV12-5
ASEASGASSYNEQF
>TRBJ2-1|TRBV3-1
ASSQALRASGRNEQF
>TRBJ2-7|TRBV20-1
SAQDSRRSYEQY
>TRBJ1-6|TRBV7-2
ASSPGGFNSPLH
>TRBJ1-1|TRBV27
ASSLRPGAEAF
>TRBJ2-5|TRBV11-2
ASSHSGSPETRY
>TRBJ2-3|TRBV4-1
ASSQREGRLAGVADTQY
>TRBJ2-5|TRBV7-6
ASSVRAQGQETQY
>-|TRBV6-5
ASSHPTGVSSEQF
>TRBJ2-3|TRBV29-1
SVEGFREVGHWGTDTQY